This T cell receptor beta chain stems from a study of cytomegalovirus exposure and HLA in healthy donors. A remark on this clone: Its antigen is not identified.

The germline gives CDR1 LNHNV, CDR2 YYDKDF (reference sequence). This CDR3 has 13 residues. Trimming removed 3 bases at V and 5 bases at J, with 10 bases between. Donors had nominal health at sampling but likely had unrecorded immune exposures. Both 60 Vbeta primers and 13 Jbeta primers went into the PCR. Per the study methods: Among the unique TCR beta chains that a later analysis counted, about 86 million in all, some 10 million were shared. Generated by immunoSEQ multiplex PCR, the TCRdb table keeps only in-frame clones and is missing some. Clone size and the V and J calls come from that table; the DNA yielded D and trimming. The sample holds fewer than 150,000 clones; 78% are singletons and the top ten take less than 3.5%. Study-level findings and limits: A classifier reportedly called cytomegalovirus status with high sensitivity and specificity. A later analysis reportedly found that, within productive TCRs, an Asian-associated ancestry cluster had fewer N-insertions than the mean observed across the approximately 700 donors.

Sequencing was done on a sample of PBMCs. The receptor was derived from a male donor in good health and CMV-seronegative. The J gene is TRBJ2-5, the V gene TRBV15; D unclear. The DNA of the CDR3 is TGTGCCACCAGCAGTATAGTCTGGGAGACCCAGTACTTC. It codes for CATSSIVWETQYF. The variable domain in full, completed from reference TRBV15 and TRBJ2-5, reads DAMVIQNPRYQVTQFGKPVTLSCSQTLNHNVMYWYQQKSSQAPKLLFHYYDKDFNNEADTPDNFQSRRPNTSFCFLDIRSPGLGDTAMYLCATSSIVWETQYFGPGTRLLVL.